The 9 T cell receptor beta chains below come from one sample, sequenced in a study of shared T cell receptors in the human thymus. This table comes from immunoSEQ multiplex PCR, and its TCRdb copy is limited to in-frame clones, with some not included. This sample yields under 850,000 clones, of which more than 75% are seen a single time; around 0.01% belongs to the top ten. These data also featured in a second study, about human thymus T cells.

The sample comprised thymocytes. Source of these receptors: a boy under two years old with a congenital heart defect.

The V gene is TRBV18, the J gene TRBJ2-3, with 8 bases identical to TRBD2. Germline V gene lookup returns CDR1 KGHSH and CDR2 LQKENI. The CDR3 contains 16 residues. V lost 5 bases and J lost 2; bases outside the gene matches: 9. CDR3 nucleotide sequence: TGTGCCAGCTCAGCCGGGACTAGGGGTTCCACAGATACGCAGTATTTT. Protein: CASSAGTRGSTDTQYF.

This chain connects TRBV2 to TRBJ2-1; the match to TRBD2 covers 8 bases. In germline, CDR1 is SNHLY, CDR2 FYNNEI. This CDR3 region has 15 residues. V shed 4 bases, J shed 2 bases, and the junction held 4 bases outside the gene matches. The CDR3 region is CASSVAGPPYNEQFF. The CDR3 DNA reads TGTGCCAGCAGTGTAGCGGGGCCCCCCTACAATGAGCAGTTCTTC.

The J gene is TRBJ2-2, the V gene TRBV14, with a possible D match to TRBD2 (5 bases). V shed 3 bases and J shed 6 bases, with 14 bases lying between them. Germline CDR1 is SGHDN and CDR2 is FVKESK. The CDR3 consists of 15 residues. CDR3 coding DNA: TGTGCCAGCAGCCACATACGACGCGGGTCCGGGGAGCTGTTTTTT. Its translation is CASSHIRRGSGELFF.

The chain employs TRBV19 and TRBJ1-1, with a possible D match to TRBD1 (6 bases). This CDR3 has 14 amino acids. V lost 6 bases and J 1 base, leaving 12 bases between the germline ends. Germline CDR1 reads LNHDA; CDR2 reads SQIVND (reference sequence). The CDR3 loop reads CASRTGQKNTEAFF. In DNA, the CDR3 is TGTGCCAGTAGGACGGGACAAAAGAACACTGAAGCTTTCTTT.

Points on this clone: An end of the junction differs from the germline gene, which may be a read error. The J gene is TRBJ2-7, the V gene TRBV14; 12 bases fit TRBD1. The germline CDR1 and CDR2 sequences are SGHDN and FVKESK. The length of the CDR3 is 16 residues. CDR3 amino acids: CASSQDAGQGADERYF. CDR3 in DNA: TGTGCCAGCAGCCAAGATGCGGGACAGGGGGCTGATGAGCGGTACTTC. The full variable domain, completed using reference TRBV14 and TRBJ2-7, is EAGVTQFPSHSVIEKGQTVTLRCDPISGHDNLYWYRRVMGKEIKFLLHFVKESKQDESGMPNNRFLAERTGGTYSTLKVQPAELEDSGVYFCASSQDAGQGADERYFGPGTRLTVT.

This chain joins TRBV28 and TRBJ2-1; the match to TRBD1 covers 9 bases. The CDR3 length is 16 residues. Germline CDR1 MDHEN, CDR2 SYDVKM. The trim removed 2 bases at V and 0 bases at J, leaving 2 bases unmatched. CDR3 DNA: TGTGCCAGCAGTTTAAAGGACAGGGGCTCCTACAATGAGCAGTTCTTC. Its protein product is CASSLKDRGSYNEQFF.

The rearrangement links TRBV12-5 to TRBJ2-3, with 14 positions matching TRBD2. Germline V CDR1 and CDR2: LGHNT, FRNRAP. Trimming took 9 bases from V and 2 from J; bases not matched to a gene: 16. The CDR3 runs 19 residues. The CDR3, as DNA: TGTGCTAGCTCTGGGGGACTAGCGGGAGTGGGGCTAGACACAGATACGCAGTATTTT. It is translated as CASSGGLAGVGLDTDTQYF.

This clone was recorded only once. The CDR3 region is CASSQDRGTVRISYEQYF. As DNA, the CDR3 is TGCGCCAGCAGCCAAGATAGGGGGACCGTTCGGATTTCCTACGAGCAGTACTTC. The chain recombines TRBV4-3 with TRBJ2-7; perhaps TRBD1 as D (6 bases). Germline CDR1 reads LGHNA; CDR2 reads YSLEER. This CDR3 has 18 residues. Between the trimmed V and J ends, which lost 0 bases and 1 base, there was a span of 19 bases.

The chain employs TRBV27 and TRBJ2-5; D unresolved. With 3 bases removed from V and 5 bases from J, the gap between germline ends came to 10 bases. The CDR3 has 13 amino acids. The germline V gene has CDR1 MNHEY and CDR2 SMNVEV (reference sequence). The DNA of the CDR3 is TGTGCCAGCAGTTTTAAGTCCGGGGAGACCCAGTACTTC. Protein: CASSFKSGETQYF.